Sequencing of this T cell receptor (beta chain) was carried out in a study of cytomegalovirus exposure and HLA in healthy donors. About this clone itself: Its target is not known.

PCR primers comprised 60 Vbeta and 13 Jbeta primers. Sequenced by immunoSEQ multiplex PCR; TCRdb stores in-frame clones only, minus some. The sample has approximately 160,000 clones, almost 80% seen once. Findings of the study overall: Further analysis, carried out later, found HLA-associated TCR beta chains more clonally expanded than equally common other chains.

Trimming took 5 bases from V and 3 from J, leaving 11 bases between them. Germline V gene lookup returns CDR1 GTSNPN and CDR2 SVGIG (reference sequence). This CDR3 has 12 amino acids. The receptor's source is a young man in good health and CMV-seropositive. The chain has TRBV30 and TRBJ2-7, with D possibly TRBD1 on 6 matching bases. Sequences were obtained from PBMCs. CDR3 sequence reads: CAWATGSYEQYF. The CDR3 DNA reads TGTGCCTGGGCAACAGGGAGCTACGAGCAGTACTTC.